A selection of T cell receptor beta chains follows, all from one sample in a study of blood T cell repertoires in COVID-19. Profiling relied on immunoSEQ multiplex PCR, and the TCRdb table lists in-frame clones only, not all of them. The table has 250,000 to 300,000 clones, approximately 87% seen once. The sample comprised peripheral blood. The receptors were sampled from a man in his 60s who had recovered from COVID-19. CDR3s include the opening cysteine and the closing phenylalanine or tryptophan. The order of the fields is V gene, clone size, D gene, J gene, CDR3 protein, CDR3 DNA. The D gene is left open where the match is weak. Not every row has a clone size; where given, it reads once, few, many or a size class.

TRBV18	.	TRBD1	TRBJ1-6	CASSRDRRNSPLHF	TGTGCCAGCTCCCGGGACAGGCGAAATTCACCCCTCCACTTT
TRBV7-2	.	.	TRBJ2-5	CASSFTVETQYF	TGTGCCAGCAGCTTTACAGTAGAGACCCAGTACTTC
TRBV19	.	TRBD2	TRBJ2-1	CASSLRLAGGSRVYNEQFF	TGTGCCAGTAGTTTGAGGCTAGCGGGAGGGTCACGTGTCTACAATGAGCAGTTCTTC
TRBV6-6	few	.	TRBJ2-7	CASSYQRPGAYEQYF	TGTGCCAGCAGTTACCAACGTCCAGGGGCCTACGAGCAGTACTTC
TRBV19	.	.	TRBJ1-5	CASRKLNSNQPQHF	TGTGCCAGTAGGAAACTAAATAGCAATCAGCCCCAGCATTTT
TRBV7-2	.	TRBD1	TRBJ2-7	CASRTGPYEQYF	TGTGCCAGCAGGACAGGGCCCTACGAGCAGTACTTC
TRBV19	.	TRBD1	TRBJ1-2	CASREQGLGYGYTF	TGTGCCAGTAGAGAACAGGGGTTAGGCTATGGCTACACCTTC
TRBV24-1	.	.	TRBJ1-5	CATSDARGINNQPQHF	TGTGCCACCAGTGATGCCCGGGGAATTAATAATCAGCCCCAGCATTTT
TRBV11-2	.	TRBD2	TRBJ2-1	CASSPREGSYNEQFF	TGTGCCAGCAGCCCCCGGGAGGGCTCCTACAATGAGCAGTTCTTC
TRBV6-5	.	TRBD1	TRBJ1-1	CASSYYSGTENTDFFF	TGTGCCAGCAGTTATTACTCGGGGACAGAGAACACGGACTTTTTCTTT
TRBV29-1	.	TRBD2	TRBJ2-1	CSVRRLAVASSYNEQFF	TGCAGCGTACGAAGACTAGCGGTAGCGAGCTCCTACAATGAGCAGTTCTTC
TRBV30	.	.	TRBJ1-4	CAWHAQGLREKLFF	TGTGCCTGGCATGCACAGGGTCTTCGTGAAAAACTGTTTTTT
TRBV6-5	.	.	TRBJ1-1	CASSYGGDGTEAFF	TGTGCCAGCAGTTACGGAGGGGACGGCACTGAAGCTTTCTTT
TRBV11-1	few	.	TRBJ2-5	CASSPYSTGETQYF	TGTGCCAGCAGTCCCTACTCTACCGGGGAGACCCAGTACTTC
TRBV28	.	.	TRBJ1-5	CASSLRQNSNQPQHF	TGTGCCAGCAGTTTACGACAGAATAGCAATCAGCCCCAGCATTTT
TRBV28	.	.	TRBJ2-3	CASSLLARGDTQYF	TGTGCCAGCAGTTTGCTCGCGAGGGGGGATACGCAGTATTTT
TRBV28	.	.	TRBJ1-2	CASSLIGPGNYGYTF	TGTGCCAGCAGTTTAATTGGTCCAGGAAACTATGGCTACACCTTC
TRBV5-1	few	TRBD2	TRBJ2-1	CASSRRTSGRGNEQFF	TGCGCCAGCAGCAGGAGGACTAGCGGGAGGGGGAATGAGCAGTTCTTC
TRBV4-1	.	TRBD2	TRBJ2-1	CASRASGGRNEQFF	TGCGCCAGCAGGGCTAGCGGGGGACGCAATGAGCAGTTCTTC
TRBV30	.	.	TRBJ1-2	CAWSIGGASYGYTF	TGTGCCTGGAGTATTGGTGGGGCGAGCTATGGCTACACCTTC
TRBV9	.	.	TRBJ1-1	CASSVVLGGTEAFF	TGTGCCAGCAGCGTAGTTCTGGGAGGCACTGAAGCTTTCTTT
TRBV6-1	.	.	TRBJ1-3	CASSEAQTGAGNTIYF	TGTGCCAGCAGTGAAGCTCAGACCGGGGCTGGAAACACCATATATTTT
TRBV30	.	TRBD2	TRBJ2-1	CAWSFGAGAYNEQFF	TGTGCCTGGAGTTTTGGAGCGGGGGCCTACAATGAGCAGTTCTTC
TRBV7-3	.	TRBD1	TRBJ2-5	CASSRRGQAGETQYF	TGTGCCAGCAGCCGCCGAGGACAGGCGGGCGAGACCCAGTACTTC
TRBV28	.	.	TRBJ1-5	CASSLRRLNQPQHF	TGTGCCAGCAGTTTAAGGCGGTTGAATCAGCCCCAGCATTTT
TRBV6-6	few	TRBD1	TRBJ1-3	CASSYLGQGNGNTIYF	TGTGCCAGCAGTTACTTGGGACAGGGGAATGGAAACACCATATATTTT
TRBV9	.	.	TRBJ1-6	CASSARVGDSPLHF	TGTGCCAGCAGTGCCAGGGTAGGGGATTCACCCCTCCACTTT
TRBV7-2	.	.	TRBJ1-5	CASSLGAPNNQPQHF	TGTGCCAGCAGCTTAGGGGCACCGAATAATCAGCCCCAGCATTTT
TRBV24-1	.	.	TRBJ1-4	CATSDSGVTTNEKLFF	TGTGCCACCAGTGATTCGGGGGTGACAACTAATGAAAAACTGTTTTTT
TRBV7-6	.	TRBD2	TRBJ2-5	CASSLLAGETQYF	TGTGCCAGCAGCTTGCTAGCGGGGGAGACCCAGTACTTC
TRBV6-1	.	.	TRBJ2-5	CASSHPPGKETQYF	TGTGCCAGCAGCCACCCCCCCGGGAAAGAGACCCAGTACTTC
TRBV4-2	.	TRBD2	TRBJ2-1	CASSQVAGGLENEQFF	TGTGCCAGCAGCCAAGTTGCGGGGGGGCTCGAGAATGAGCAGTTCTTC
TRBV9	.	TRBD2	TRBJ2-2	CASSGGLAKNTGELFF	TGTGCCAGCAGCGGTGGACTAGCGAAGAACACCGGGGAGCTGTTTTTT
TRBV5-4	.	TRBD1	TRBJ1-6	CASSLPSGQGAPLHF	TGTGCCAGCAGCTTGCCTTCGGGACAGGGAGCACCCCTCCACTTT
TRBV4-1	.	TRBD2	TRBJ2-6	CASSHRGLASSGANVLTF	TGCGCCAGCAGCCACCGGGGACTAGCAAGCTCTGGGGCCAACGTCCTGACTTTC
TRBV30	once	.	TRBJ1-2	CAWSVPGGQGYTF	TGTGCCTGGAGTGTACCGGGGGGGCAGGGCTACACCTTC
TRBV5-4	.	TRBD1	TRBJ1-1	CASSPRTGMNTEAFF	TGTGCCAGCAGCCCAAGGACAGGGATGAACACTGAAGCTTTCTTT
TRBV29-1	.	TRBD1	TRBJ2-1	CSVVRTGGYNEQFF	TGCAGCGTTGTTAGGACAGGGGGCTACAATGAGCAGTTCTTC
TRBV5-4	.	.	TRBJ2-7	CASSSGTYEQYF	TGTGCCAGCAGCTCGGGAACCTACGAGCAGTACTTC
TRBV14	.	.	TRBJ2-7	CASSPARLGEQYF	TGTGCCAGCAGCCCCGCCAGACTAGGAGAGCAGTACTTC